Listed below are T cell receptor beta chains from one sample, sequenced in a study of blood T cell repertoires in COVID-19. Sequencing was performed with immunoSEQ multiplex PCR; in TCRdb, only in-frame clones are kept and a portion is missing. The sample records under 200,000 clones, approximately 90% being singletons. The sequenced material came from peripheral blood. The receptors were gathered from a man between 40 and 49 years old with active or convalescent COVID-19. The CDR3 runs from the conserved cysteine through the conserved F or W. D genes are given only for firm matches. The listing skips clone size in some rows; elsewhere it reads once, few, many or a size class.

V	D	length	J	size	CDR3	DNA
TRBV5-1	TRBD2	17	TRBJ2-1	.	CASSPRGSGRVDNEQFF	TGCGCCAGCAGCCCCCGGGGAAGCGGGAGGGTGGACAATGAGCAGTTCTTC
TRBV4-1	.	16	TRBJ1-4	.	CASSFRVHLTNEKLFF	TGCGCCAGCAGTTTCAGGGTTCACTTGACTAATGAAAAACTGTTTTTT
TRBV18	TRBD2	18	TRBJ2-2	once	CASSLIEAGGENTGELFF	TGTGCCAGCTCCCTTATCGAAGCGGGAGGGGAGAACACCGGGGAGCTGTTTTTT
TRBV28	.	16	TRBJ1-2	.	CASSLVGTHNNYGYTF	TGTGCCAGCAGTTTAGTAGGGACACATAATAACTATGGCTACACCTTC
TRBV6-5	TRBD1	15	TRBJ2-3	.	CASSINRGNTDTQYF	TGTGCCAGCAGTATTAACAGGGGGAACACAGATACGCAGTATTTT
TRBV24-1	.	15	TRBJ2-1	.	CATSESGIINNEQFF	TGTGCCACCAGTGAGTCCGGGATTATCAACAATGAGCAGTTCTTC
TRBV7-3	.	11	TRBJ2-3	once	CASSYGDTQYF	TGTGCCAGCAGCTACGGAGATACGCAGTATTTT
TRBV7-3	.	15	TRBJ2-6	.	CASSRGGSGANVLTF	TGTGCCAGCAGCCGCGGAGGCTCTGGGGCCAACGTCCTGACTTTC
TRBV7-9	.	17	TRBJ2-3	.	CASSLPQRDTYTDTQYF	TGTGCCAGCAGCTTACCTCAACGGGACACATACACAGATACGCAGTATTTT
TRBV12-5	.	14	TRBJ1-1	.	CASGLGTEYTEAFF	TGTGCTAGTGGTTTGGGGACAGAATACACTGAAGCTTTCTTT
TRBV24-1	TRBD2	14	TRBJ2-7	once	CATSDTTSGNEQYF	TGTGCCACCAGTGATACGACTAGCGGGAACGAGCAGTACTTC
TRBV27	TRBD1	14	TRBJ1-6	.	CASRRQGLDSPLHF	TGTGCCAGCCGGCGACAGGGGTTGGATTCACCCCTCCACTTT
TRBV19	TRBD2	17	TRBJ2-1	.	CASSRFSGGSSYNEQFF	TGTGCCAGTAGTAGATTTAGCGGGGGGAGCTCCTACAATGAGCAGTTCTTC
TRBV6-6	.	13	TRBJ1-2	.	CASSGDTGYGYTF	TGTGCCAGCAGTGGGGACACCGGCTATGGCTACACCTTC
TRBV5-4	.	14	TRBJ2-3	.	CASRMTGFTDTQYF	TGTGCCAGCAGGATGACAGGATTCACAGATACGCAGTATTTT
TRBV19	TRBD2	13	TRBJ2-3	.	CASRTAGVDTQYF	TGTGCCAGTCGTACAGCGGGAGTAGATACGCAGTATTTT
TRBV28	TRBD1	14	TRBJ1-1	.	CASRGQGWRVEAFF	TGTGCCAGCAGAGGACAGGGGTGGCGAGTTGAAGCTTTCTTT
TRBV7-2	TRBD2	16	TRBJ2-3	.	CASSPGTSFFTDTQYF	TGTGCCAGCAGCCCAGGGACTAGCTTTTTCACAGATACGCAGTATTTT
TRBV29-1	.	13	TRBJ1-5	.	CSVEDTGSGPQHF	TGCAGCGTTGAAGACACAGGTTCAGGGCCCCAGCATTTT
TRBV2	.	11	TRBJ2-7	few	CASKTDYEQYF	TGTGCCAGCAAGACAGATTACGAGCAGTACTTC
TRBV5-1	.	13	TRBJ2-2	.	CASSRGDTGELFF	TGCGCCAGCAGTCGGGGTGACACCGGGGAGCTGTTTTTT
TRBV27	TRBD1	13	TRBJ1-4	.	CASSSEGGEKLFF	TGTGCCAGCAGTTCCGAAGGGGGCGAAAAACTGTTTTTT
TRBV19	TRBD2	14	TRBJ2-7	.	CASRTSGGAGEQYF	TGTGCCAGTAGAACTAGCGGGGGGGCCGGCGAGCAGTACTTC
TRBV6-5	TRBD1	14	TRBJ2-2	.	CASSRDRNTGELFF	TGTGCCAGCAGCCGGGACAGAAACACCGGGGAGCTGTTTTTT
TRBV6-6	.	14	TRBJ1-6	.	CASSKAGDHSPLHF	TGTGCCAGCAGCAAAGCAGGGGACCATTCACCCCTCCACTTT
TRBV7-2	TRBD1	15	TRBJ2-5	once	CASSLDRGEGETQYF	TGTGCCAGCAGCTTGGACAGGGGGGAAGGTGAGACCCAGTACTTC
TRBV4-1	TRBD2	16	TRBJ2-5	.	CASSQDPRGDSWTQYF	TGCGCCAGCAGCCAAGATCCCCGGGGGGACTCATGGACCCAGTACTTC
TRBV30	.	12	TRBJ2-6	.	CAENAGANVLTF	TGTGCCGAGAATGCTGGGGCCAACGTCCTGACTTTC
TRBV9	TRBD1	15	TRBJ1-2	.	CASSPRTGGNYGYTF	TGTGCCAGCAGCCCTAGGACAGGGGGTAACTATGGCTACACCTTC
TRBV13	.	14	TRBJ2-7	.	CASSARGGTYEQYF	TGTGCCAGCAGCGCCCGAGGGGGTACGTACGAGCAGTACTTC
TRBV7-2	TRBD2	19	TRBJ2-5	.	CASSGAKISGSPYQETQYF	TGTGCCAGCAGCGGGGCTAAAATTAGCGGGAGCCCATACCAAGAGACCCAGTACTTC
TRBV3-1/TRBV3-2	.	12	TRBJ2-7	few	CASSRPGWEQYF	TGTGCCAGCAGCCGTCCCGGGTGGGAGCAGTACTTC
TRBV2	.	14	TRBJ2-7	.	CASSADRLFYEQYF	TGTGCCAGCAGTGCAGACAGGCTTTTCTACGAGCAGTACTTC
TRBV9	TRBD1	18	TRBJ2-6	.	CASSARGQGASGANVLTF	TGTGCCAGCAGCGCAAGGGGGCAGGGGGCCTCTGGGGCCAACGTCCTGACTTTC
TRBV2	TRBD1	13	TRBJ1-4	.	CASTGGAEEKLFF	TGTGCCAGCACAGGGGGCGCTGAGGAAAAACTGTTTTTT
TRBV13	TRBD1	15	TRBJ2-3	.	CASSFGQGSTDTQYF	TGTGCCAGCAGCTTCGGACAGGGAAGCACAGATACGCAGTATTTT
TRBV6-1	.	14	TRBJ1-2	.	CASSEAGQSMGYTF	TGTGCCAGCAGTGAAGCTGGGCAATCTATGGGCTACACCTTC
TRBV14	TRBD1	14	TRBJ1-2	.	CASSQGTGDYGYTF	TGTGCCAGCAGCCAAGGTACAGGGGACTATGGCTACACCTTC
TRBV11-2	TRBD1	14	TRBJ1-3	.	CASSRRQGENTIYF	TGTGCCAGCAGCCGACGGCAGGGGGAAAACACCATATATTTT
TRBV6-2/TRBV6-3	.	13	TRBJ2-7	once	CASSYSRRYEQYF	TGTGCCAGCAGTTACTCGCGAAGATACGAGCAGTACTTC
TRBV5-5	TRBD2	16	TRBJ2-7	.	CASSTGGRTSGVEQYF	TGTGCCAGCAGCACCGGCGGTAGGACTAGCGGGGTGGAGCAGTACTTC
TRBV27	TRBD1	14	TRBJ1-5	.	CASRPQGALQPQHF	TGTGCCAGCAGACCACAGGGGGCTCTTCAGCCCCAGCATTTT
TRBV10-1	TRBD2	15	TRBJ2-7	.	CASSPGLVNSYEQYF	TGCGCCAGCAGTCCTGGACTAGTCAACTCCTACGAGCAGTACTTC
TRBV27	.	13	TRBJ1-1	.	CASRIQSGTEAFF	TGTGCCAGCAGGATCCAGTCGGGCACTGAAGCTTTCTTT
TRBV6-2/TRBV6-3	.	13	TRBJ1-4	.	CASSSAVILRLFF	TGTGCCAGCAGTTCAGCGGTGATCCTGAGACTGTTTTTT
TRBV30	.	13	TRBJ2-3	.	CARNGGRSDTQYF	TGTGCCCGAAACGGGGGAAGGTCAGATACGCAGTATTTT
TRBV2	.	12	TRBJ1-2	.	CASTPGNYGYTF	TGTGCCAGCACCCCGGGGAACTATGGCTACACCTTC
TRBV7-2	.	14	TRBJ2-5	.	CASSLVLQGGTQYF	TGTGCCAGCAGCTTAGTTTTGCAGGGAGGGACCCAGTACTTC
TRBV19	.	14	TRBJ1-3	.	CASSIVLAGNTIYF	TGTGCCAGTAGTATTGTGTTAGCTGGAAACACCATATATTTT
TRBV18	TRBD1	16	TRBJ2-7	.	CASSLSPGQAVYEQYF	TGTGCCAGCTCACTCTCACCGGGACAGGCTGTTTACGAGCAGTACTTC
TRBV19	.	13	TRBJ2-7	.	CASSGAQNYEQYF	TGTGCCAGTAGTGGGGCACAAAACTACGAGCAGTACTTC
TRBV6-5	TRBD2	14	TRBJ2-3	.	CASSYSTSGSRSHF	TGTGCCAGCAGTTACTCCACTAGCGGGAGTAGGTCCCATTTT
TRBV30	.	16	TRBJ1-5	.	CAWGRGGTDDNQPQHF	TGTGCCTGGGGGAGGGGCGGGACCGACGACAATCAGCCCCAGCATTTT
TRBV28	.	15	TRBJ2-1	.	CASSYVESSYNEQFF	TGTGCCAGCAGTTATGTGGAGTCTTCCTACAATGAGCAGTTCTTC
TRBV9	.	15	TRBJ2-3	.	CASSVGTLSTDTQYF	TGTGCCAGCAGCGTAGGGACTCTAAGCACAGATACGCAGTATTTT
TRBV24-1	.	15	TRBJ2-1	.	CATSALGHTYNEQFF	TGTGCCACCAGTGCCCTGGGACACACCTACAATGAGCAGTTCTTC
TRBV6-5	.	12	TRBJ1-1	.	CASRATAGEAFF	TGTGCCAGCAGAGCGACGGCGGGGGAAGCTTTCTTT
TRBV2	.	13	TRBJ1-5	.	CASSWDNNQPQHF	TGTGCCAGCAGTTGGGACAACAATCAGCCCCAGCATTTT
TRBV6-6	.	14	TRBJ1-1	once	CASSKGGVNTEAFF	TGTGCCAGCAGCAAGGGAGGGGTGAACACTGAAGCTTTCTTT